These 23 T cell receptor beta chains were all obtained from the same sample, sequenced in a study of T cell repertoires in cytomegalovirus infection. TCRdb passed the reads through MiXCR, listing each CDR3 protein once. The table includes 80,000 to 95,000 distinct CDR3 sequences, about 31% detected once. For these TCRs, the target antigens are not known. The sample consisted of CD8+ T cells from cultured PBMCs, taken from culture after CMV antigen stimulation. All receptors come from a human donor in good health (CMV status not recorded). Some clones in this sample may be carry-over from other donors' samples.

Ten or more counts support this clonotype. The chain uses TRBV7-8 and TRBJ1-1; a possible D gene is TRBD1 (6 bases). Germline CDR1 reads SGHVS; CDR2 reads FQNEAQ. This CDR3 is built from 15 residues. V shed 2 bases and J shed 2 bases, with 12 bases lying between them. This CDR3 is CASSLQGTINTEAFF. DNA of the CDR3: TGTGCCAGCAGCTTACAGGGGACAATCAACACTGAAGCTTTCTTT.

This clonotype appeared a few times. This chain links TRBV5-1 with TRBJ2-1, with 7 positions matching TRBD2. The CDR3 totals 13 residues. Germline V gene sequence: CDR1 SGHRS, CDR2 YFSETQ. Trimming took 2 bases from V and 8 from J; bases not matched to a gene: 4. The CDR3 spells CASSFLRGYEQFF. The DNA of the CDR3 is TGCGCCAGCAGCTTCCTGCGGGGGTATGAGCAGTTCTTC. Looking up the rest from reference TRBV5-1 and TRBJ2-1 gives the full variable domain: KAGVTQTPRYLIKTRGQQVTLSCSPISGHRSVSWYQQTPGQGLQFLFEYFSETQRNKGNFPGRFSGRQFSNSRSEMNVSTLELGDSALYLCASSFLRGYEQFFGPGTRLTVL.

This clonotype has only a few counts. The DNA for the CDR3 is TGTGCCAGCAACCTCCGATTAGGACAGGACTCTCATTATGGCTACACCTTC. Amino acid sequence: CASNLRLGQDSHYGYTF. This chain uses TRBV28 with TRBJ1-2; 7 bases are shared with TRBD1. Germline V gives CDR1 MDHEN, CDR2 SYDVKM. Trimming took 7 bases from V and 5 from J; bases not matched to a gene: 19. This CDR3 region has 17 residues.

This clonotype was recorded many times. V usage is TRBV7-7 and J usage is TRBJ2-3; a possible D gene is TRBD2 (5 bases). V was pared by 5 bases and J by 3 bases, with 9 bases between. Germline-derived CDR1 and CDR2 are SSHAT and FNYEAQ (reference sequence). The CDR3 is made up of 13 amino acids. The CDR3 loop is CASSRTATDTQYF. The CDR3 nucleotides read TGTGCCAGCAGCCGGACTGCAACAGATACGCAGTATTTT.

This clonotype was picked up a small number of times. This chain joins TRBV13 and TRBJ2-3; 7 nucleotides line up with TRBD2. The germline V gene has CDR1 PRHDT and CDR2 FYEKMQ (reference sequence). The CDR3 length is 14 residues. V shed 5 bases and J 5 bases; nucleotides not matched to a gene: 7. CDR3 nucleotides: TGTGCCAGCAGCAAAGAAGGGAGGGTAGATACGCAGTATTTT. Its translation: CASSKEGRVDTQYF.

The chain joins TRBV27 to TRBJ1-4; D might be TRBD1 (6 bases). This CDR3 spans 15 amino acids. Per germline, CDR1 MNHEY and CDR2 SMNVEV (reference sequence). V lost 6 bases and J 10 bases, leaving 21 bases between the germline ends. This CDR3 reads CASSRSGTGLSKLFF. The CDR3 DNA reads as TGTGCCAGCAGCCGCTCCGGAACAGGGCTGTCAAAACTGTTTTTT.

V and J are TRBV27 and TRBJ2-5; perhaps TRBD2 as D (5 bases). V shed 5 bases and J shed 4 bases, with 14 bases lying between them. CDR3 length equals 14 residues. Germline V CDR1 and CDR2: MNHEY, SMNVEV (reference sequence). CDR3: CASSGLYGGETQYF. CDR3 nucleotides: TGTGCCAGCAGTGGGCTATACGGAGGAGAGACCCAGTACTTC.

The V call is TRBV4-1, the J call TRBJ1-6; possible D gene TRBD1, 6 bases. The CDR3 sequence is 15 residues long. CDR1 MGHRA and CDR2 YSYEKL come from the germline V gene. Between the trimmed V and J ends, which lost 0 bases and 10 bases, there was a span of 13 bases. The CDR3 here is CASSQDTGIGSPLHF. As DNA, the CDR3 is TGCGCCAGCAGCCAAGATACAGGGATAGGCTCACCCCTCCACTTT.

The chain combines TRBV12-3 or TRBV12-4 with TRBJ2-7; 10 bases are shared with TRBD1. The CDR3 spans 15 residues. V dropped 5 bases and J dropped 3; count of bases not matched to a gene: 7. CDR3 sequence: CASSLSGTGDYEQYF. The CDR3 DNA is TGTGCCAGCAGTCTGTCCGGGACAGGGGACTACGAGCAGTACTTC.

The chain links TRBV20-1 to TRBJ1-1; TRBD1 aligns across 8 bases. Germline assignment: CDR1 DFQATT and CDR2 SNEGSKA (reference sequence). V gave up 5 bases and J gave up 8 bases; unmatched junction bases: 19. This CDR3 has 16 amino acids. CDR3 sequence (DNA): TGCAGTGCTGGGCGTTGGACAGGGCGAAGCCCTAGGGAAGCTTTCTTT. This translates into CSAGRWTGRSPREAFF.

This clonotype has a count of ten or more. The V call is TRBV10-2, the J call TRBJ2-7; TRBD2 matches at 9 bases. Looked up from germline, CDR1 is WSHSY and CDR2 is SAAADI. Trimming cost V 4 bases and J 2 bases; bases outside gene matches: 0. The CDR3 runs 13 residues. The CDR3 region is CASSVAGAYEQYF. In nucleotides, the CDR3 is TGCGCCAGCAGTGTAGCGGGGGCCTACGAGCAGTACTTC.

The V call is TRBV5-5, the J call TRBJ2-1; D might be TRBD1 or TRBD2, each matching 5 bases. The germline V and J ends were trimmed by 0 bases and 6 bases, with 13 bases remaining between them. The CDR3 loop spans 15 amino acids. Germline V lookup: CDR1 SGHKS, CDR2 YYEKEE (reference sequence). The CDR3 loop reads CASSLAWTGANEQFF. The CDR3 nucleotides are TGTGCCAGCAGCTTGGCCTGGACCGGGGCCAATGAGCAGTTCTTC.

This clonotype was recorded a few times. CDR3 sequence: CASSPERYSSPLHF. The CDR3 nucleotides read TGTGCCAGCTCCCCTGAAAGGTACTCTTCACCCCTCCACTTT. J is TRBJ1-6 and V is TRBV7-2, with D uncertain. The CDR3 contains 14 residues. Germline V gene data show CDR1 as SGHTA and CDR2 as FQGNSA. The ends were cut back, 8 bases at V and 9 bases at J, with 17 bases in the middle.

This clonotype has a count of ten or more. V gene TRBV12-3 or TRBV12-4 combines with J gene TRBJ2-1; 9 positions agree with TRBD2. Trimming at V came to 2 bases and at J to 8 bases, leaving 13 bases not matched to a gene. This CDR3 contains 17 residues. In DNA form, the CDR3 reads TGTGCCAGCAGTTTAAGTCTAGCGGGGTCCGCCGGGCATGAGCAGTTCTTC. This codes for CASSLSLAGSAGHEQFF.

In this sample, this clonotype turned up a few times. This chain uses TRBV6-6 with TRBJ2-1; the match to TRBD2 covers 8 bases. Germline loops: CDR1 MNHNY, CDR2 SVGAGI (reference sequence). This CDR3 spans 15 amino acids. V lost 0 bases, J lost 4 bases, and 2 bases stayed unmatched. CDR3 nucleotide sequence: TGTGCCAGCAGTTACTCAGGGACTAGTTACAATGAGCAGTTCTTC. It codes for CASSYSGTSYNEQFF.

The V call is TRBV29-1, the J call TRBJ2-7, with a possible D match to TRBD1 (8 bases). The V gene's germline CDR1 is SQVTM and CDR2 ANQGSEA. The CDR3 has 17 amino acids. V was pared by 4 bases and J by 4 bases, with 26 bases between. The CDR3 is CSVVGPGHRGGPYEQYF. CDR3 nucleotides: TGCAGCGTTGTCGGTCCGGGACACAGGGGGGGACCTTACGAGCAGTACTTC.

The chain combines TRBV6-1 with TRBJ1-2; D perhaps matches TRBD1 (6 bases). V lost 7 bases, J lost 8 bases, and 14 bases lay in between. Germline V gene data show CDR1 as MNHNS and CDR2 as SASEGT. This CDR3 contains 12 residues. The CDR3 region has the DNA TGTGCCAGCAAAGCCAGGGGAGCGGGCTACACCTTC. Translating gives CASKARGAGYTF.

This clonotype has just a few counts. V is TRBV29-1 and J is TRBJ2-1; D is tentatively TRBD1 or TRBD2 (6 bases each). This CDR3 is built from 14 residues. CDR1 and CDR2 (germline): SQVTM, ANQGSEA. V was pared by 1 base and J by 6 bases, with 13 bases between. The CDR3 loop reads CSVEGGGRGNEQFF. In nucleotides, the CDR3 is TGCAGCGTTGAAGGAGGGGGGCGAGGCAATGAGCAGTTCTTC.

This clonotype was found a few times. The chain has TRBV10-3 and TRBJ1-2; 9 positions match TRBD1. Per the germline V gene, CDR1 is ENHRY and CDR2 is SYGVKD. Trimming at V came to 6 bases and at J to 6 bases, leaving 11 bases not matched to a gene. This CDR3 comprises 15 residues. The CDR3 DNA reads TGTGCCATCAGCGACTGGACAGGGGAACGGGATGGCTACACCTTC. It encodes CAISDWTGERDGYTF.

This clonotype was counted many times. The rearrangement links TRBV20-1 to TRBJ2-1; 14 positions agree with TRBD2. J gave up 6 bases and V 6 bases, and 19 bases lay outside the gene matches. Germline loops: CDR1 DFQATT, CDR2 SNEGSKA (reference sequence). The CDR3 extends over 19 amino acids. The CDR3 region has the DNA TGCAGTGCCCATGCCGCCTTGACTAGCGGGGGGGCCACCCCCAATGAGCAGTTCTTC. Translation gives CSAHAALTSGGATPNEQFF.

The chain carries TRBV24-1 and TRBJ2-5; D gene ambiguous. The V gene's germline CDR1 is KGHDR and CDR2 SFDVKD. This CDR3 spans 12 amino acids. Between the trimmed V and J ends, which lost 4 bases and 0 bases, there was a span of 2 bases. The CDR3 loop is CATSEDQETQYF. The CDR3, as DNA: TGTGCCACCAGTGAGGACCAAGAGACCCAGTACTTC.

The V call is TRBV2, the J call TRBJ2-7; TRBD1 might be the D (6 bases). V lost 8 bases to trimming and J lost 2 bases, with 16 bases between them. Germline V gene lookup returns CDR1 SNHLY and CDR2 FYNNEI. This CDR3 contains 14 residues. CDR3 protein: CASVWAGVTYEQYF. DNA for the CDR3: TGTGCCAGCGTATGGGCAGGGGTAACCTACGAGCAGTACTTC.

This clonotype has just a few counts. The DNA for the CDR3 is TGTGCCAGCAGTTTAGGGGGAATTGGCGAAAAACTGTTTTTT. Its protein is CASSLGGIGEKLFF. This chain connects TRBV12-3 or TRBV12-4 to TRBJ1-4; the D is unclear. This CDR3 comprises 14 residues. V was trimmed by 1 base and J by 8 bases, leaving 11 bases between them.